This T cell receptor (beta chain) is drawn from a study of blood T cell repertoires in COVID-19. Produced via immunoSEQ multiplex PCR; TCRdb's table is partial and in-frame only. The sample records around 76,000 clones, approximately 83% being singletons. Trimming took 4 bases from V and 4 from J, leaving 21 bases between them. The CDR3 runs 16 residues. CDR1 SGHNT and CDR2 YYREEE come from the germline V gene (reference sequence). The chain employs TRBV5-4 and TRBJ2-7; tentatively, D is TRBD1 (6 bases). Sequenced material: peripheral blood. The receptor comes from a young man with COVID-19, enrolled during active disease. Here the CDR3 DNA reads TGTGCCAGCAGCCCCAGGAGAGAGGGGGACGAATACGAGCAGTACTTC. Translating gives CASSPRREGDEYEQYF. Full variable domain (missing parts from reference TRBV5-4 and TRBJ2-7): ETGVTQSPTHLIKTRGQQVTLRCSSQSGHNTVSWYQQALGQGPQFIFQYYREEENGRGNFPPRFSGLQFPNYSSELNVNALELDDSALYLCASSPRREGDEYEQYFGPGTRLTVT.